Following are 7 T cell receptor beta chains from one sample sequenced in a study of beta chain features in type 1 diabetes. Study outcomes and limitations: All four CD4+ subsets from Type 1 diabetes patients carried moderately but significantly shorter TCRB CDR3s.

These receptors lack a known antigen. Reverse transcribing all isolated RNA meant expressed TCRB transcripts were sequenced. Clones were read by immunoSEQ multiplex PCR, and TCRdb kept only the in-frame ones, dropping some. The sample yields around 690,000 clones, around 12% seen once. The sequencing sample was made of naive CD4+ T cells from blood. These receptors were obtained from a man aged 25 to 40 with type 1 diabetes.

The CDR3 DNA sequence: TGTGCCAGCAGCCCACTCCCAAGAAGCGGGGGTTACAATGAGCAGTTCTTC. It is translated as CASSPLPRSGGYNEQFF. V and J are TRBV4-2 and TRBJ2-1; 8 nucleotides align to TRBD2. The CDR3 consists of 17 residues. The junction had 12 bases not matched to a gene; V was cut back by 4 bases and J by 4 bases. Germline CDR1 LGHNA, CDR2 YNFKEQ.

This clone was recorded a few times. The J gene is TRBJ2-1, the V gene TRBV19, with 8 bases lining up with TRBD1. The CDR3 loop spans 14 amino acids. The germline CDR1 and CDR2 sequences are LNHDA and SQIVND (reference sequence). Trimming removed 5 bases from V and 7 bases from J; junction bases left unmatched: 7. CDR3 residues: CASSPRDRSNEQFF. The CDR3 DNA reads as TGTGCCAGTAGTCCACGGGACAGGAGTAATGAGCAGTTCTTC. The full variable domain, its missing parts supplied by reference TRBV19 and TRBJ2-1, is DGGITQSPKYLFRKEGQNVTLSCEQNLNHDAMYWYRQDPGQGLRLIYYSQIVNDFQKGDIAEGYSVSREKKESFPLTVTSAQKNPTAFYLCASSPRDRSNEQFFGPGTRLTVL.

The chain couples TRBV29-1 to TRBJ1-2, with D perhaps TRBD1 (6 bases). The V end was cut by 3 bases, the J end by 0 bases, with 20 bases between. Germline-derived CDR1 and CDR2 are SQVTM and ANQGSEA. This CDR3 contains 17 residues. The CDR3, as DNA: TGCAGCGTTGATGAGGTAGGAGGACAGCCTCCTAACTATGGCTACACCTTC. It codes for CSVDEVGGQPPNYGYTF.

The V call is TRBV19, the J call TRBJ2-2, with TRBD2 matching 10 bases. There are 15 residues in the CDR3. Germline lookup yields CDR1 LNHDA and CDR2 SQIVND (reference sequence). Trimming cost V 4 bases and J 5 bases; bases outside gene matches: 4. The CDR3: CASSKASGGTGELFF. The CDR3 DNA is TGTGCCAGTAGTAAGGCTAGCGGGGGAACCGGGGAGCTGTTTTTT.

V and J are TRBV7-2 and TRBJ2-1; 8 nucleotides match TRBD1. The V gene's germline CDR1 is SGHTA and CDR2 FQGNSA. V trimming: 4 bases; J trimming: 7 bases; junction bases outside the gene matches: 3. CDR3 length: 13 residues. The CDR3 reads CASSSGQENEQFF. The CDR3 DNA is TGTGCCAGCAGCTCGGGACAGGAGAATGAGCAGTTCTTC.

This clone was detected only a few times. The chain uses TRBV5-1 and TRBJ2-7, with 10 positions matching TRBD1. Trimming cost V 7 bases and J 6 bases; bases outside gene matches: 7. The CDR3 has 13 residues. Germline V CDR1 and CDR2: SGHRS, YFSETQ. The CDR3: CASAGQGLGEQYF. The CDR3 DNA sequence: TGCGCCAGCGCGGGACAGGGGTTGGGCGAGCAGTACTTC.

This sequence joins TRBV7-9 and TRBJ1-1; the D gene is possibly TRBD1 (5 bases). The CDR3 is 14 residues long. Trimming left V 11 bases short and J 1 base short, with 17 bases between. Germline loops: CDR1 SEHNR, CDR2 FQNEAQ (reference sequence). CDR3 in amino acids: CAADKDITNTEAFF. The CDR3 DNA follows: TGTGCCGCCGACAAGGACATTACGAACACTGAAGCTTTCTTT.